The rows below give T cell receptor beta chains drawn from one sample of a study of vaccination and CD4 T cells after COVID-19. Their recognized antigens are unknown. TCRdb re-analysed the PCR reads in MiXCR, keeping a single row per CDR3 protein. There are 5,500 to 7,000 distinct CDR3 sequences in the sample; about a third occur only once, and 30% to 40% lies in the top ten. Sequencing used CD4+ T cells from blood, cultured in vitro. These receptors were taken from a human donor in good health. The CDR3 runs from the conserved cysteine through the conserved F or W. Part of the rows lack a size; the others show once, few, many or a class for expanded clones.

clone_size,j_call,v_call,cdr3_aa
few,TRBJ1-2,TRBV6-5,CASSYNPGRDGYTF
.,TRBJ1-1,TRBV19,CASSMGFGLEAFF
once,TRBJ1-5,TRBV7-2,CASSLKFNQPQHF
.,TRBJ2-3,TRBV11-2,CASSLPGTADTQYF
.,TRBJ2-1,TRBV20-1,CSARELAGGGDEQFF
few,TRBJ1-2,TRBV19,CASSGVTASNYGYTF
few,TRBJ2-7,TRBV27,CASFPSGKAYEQYF
few,TRBJ2-7,TRBV7-9,CASSPPRHSYEQYF
.,TRBJ2-7,TRBV6-1,CASSERESFQQYF
few,TRBJ2-7,TRBV27,CASSSPGTGSYEQYF
.,TRBJ1-1,TRBV5-4,CASSRQLMNTEAFF